This TCR beta chain derives from a study of identical twins. Each donor (without exception) was a healthy Caucasian. Overall study findings and caveats: Conclusions rested on cross-sectional statistics rather than following the same donors. Fewer insertions characterized abundant cord blood beta clonotypes, whereas memory repertoires showed none.

TCRdb ran MiXCR on the 5' RACE reads and lists one entry per CDR3 protein. The repertoire consists of some 1,700,000 distinct CDR3 sequences, with around 33% occurring once and the leading ten covering about 0.3%. This CDR3 is built from 15 residues. Trimming left V 5 bases short and J 2 bases short, with 13 bases between. CDR1 MDHEN and CDR2 SYDVKM come from the germline V gene. This clonotype appeared a few times. Its antigen is unknown. The V call is TRBV28, the J call TRBJ2-1; tentatively, D is TRBD1 or TRBD2 (5 bases each). The specimen was cord blood. The sequence was obtained from a newborn girl in good health. CDR3 nucleotides: TGTGCCAGCAGTGGGCCGGGACGGACCTACAATGAGCAGTTCTTC. As protein: CASSGPGRTYNEQFF.